This T cell receptor (beta chain) originates from a study of CD8+CD57+ T cells in acquired aplastic anemia. Patients sequenced had flow cytometry evidence of CD8+CD57+ cell expansion. This clonotype was counted ten times or more. Genomic DNA acted as the template from which TCR beta VDJ combination and CDR3 sequence profiling were carried out. Via MiXCR, TCRdb re-called the reads, giving one row per CDR3 protein. The sample yields about 160,000 distinct CDR3 sequences, about 50% seen once. This CDR3 has 15 residues. Trimming shortened V by 0 bases and J by 5 bases, and 12 bases separated the two germline ends. The germline V gene encodes CDR1 SGDLS and CDR2 YYNGEE.

V gene TRBV9 combines with J gene TRBJ1-5; no clear D. Sequencing input: sorted CD4+, CD8+, or CD8+CD57+ T cells (not recorded which) from PBMCs. This clonotype originated in a human donor with aplastic anemia. The CDR3, as DNA: TGTGCCAGCAGCGTAGGGTATGGATACGATCAGCCCCAGCATTTT. Its protein product is CASSVGYGYDQPQHF.